The 21 T cell receptor beta chains in this list originate from one sample, sequenced in a study of radiotherapy plus CTLA-4 blockade in lung cancer. Repertoires were generated with immunoSEQ multiplex PCR, while TCRdb's copy carries only in-frame clones and drops some. The table has about 60,000 clones, about 72% seen once; the top ten hold roughly 3.1%. The starting material was peripheral blood, obtained from a patient treated with radiotherapy plus ipilimumab. These TCRs come from a human donor with non-small cell lung cancer who had a complete response to radiotherapy plus ipilimumab.

V usage is TRBV7-8 and J usage is TRBJ2-1; D perhaps matches TRBD2 (5 bases). The CDR3 covers 14 residues. Between the trimmed V and J ends, which lost 2 bases and 7 bases, there was a span of 12 bases. Germline V CDR1 and CDR2: SGHVS, FQNEAQ. The CDR3 loop is CASSLSLARNEQFF. The CDR3 nucleotides read TGTGCCAGCAGCTTATCCTTAGCGAGAAATGAGCAGTTCTTC. Variable domain in full (rest from reference TRBV7-8 and TRBJ2-1): GAGVSQSPRYKVAKRGQDVALRCDPISGHVSLFWYQQALGQGPEFLTYFQNEAQLDKSGLPSDRFFAERPEGSVSTLKIQRTQQEDSAVYLCASSLSLARNEQFFGPGTRLTVL.

The chain uses TRBV7-2 and TRBJ2-2; the D gene is possibly TRBD1 (6 bases). CDR1 is SGHTA and CDR2 is FQGNSA in the germline V gene. This CDR3 has 15 residues. Deletions cut 5 bases from V and 2 bases from J, with 12 bases between. CDR3 sequence reads: CASSIDRRNTGELFF. The CDR3, as DNA: TGTGCCAGCAGCATCGACAGGCGAAACACCGGGGAGCTGTTTTTT.

The gene calls are TRBV5-4 and TRBJ1-3, with D unresolved. The CDR3 is 14 residues long. Trimming took off 0 bases at V and 3 bases at J, with 7 bases between the two ends. CDR1 SGHNT and CDR2 YYREEE come from the germline V gene (reference sequence). The CDR3 DNA sequence: TGTGCCAGCAGCTTGGGTTCGCGTGGAAACACCATATATTTT. Translation gives CASSLGSRGNTIYF.

The rearrangement uses TRBV4-1 and TRBJ2-2; 15 bases map to TRBD2. The CDR3 has 16 amino acids. The V segment lost 3 bases and the J segment 6 bases; nucleotides outside the gene matches: 2. Germline lookup yields CDR1 MGHRA and CDR2 YSYEKL. The CDR3 DNA reads as TGCGCCAGCAGCCATGGACTAGCGGGGGGGGCCGGGGAGCTGTTTTTT. This encodes CASSHGLAGGAGELFF.

The table lists this clone with a few counts. The chain is built from TRBV19 and TRBJ2-3; D uncertain. Germline loops: CDR1 LNHDA, CDR2 SQIVND (reference sequence). The V end was cut by 7 bases, the J end by 2 bases, with 16 bases between. The CDR3 has 15 amino acids. CDR3 bases: TGTGCCAGTACCACTGGTCTCCGCCTCACAGATACGCAGTATTTT. Its translation: CASTTGLRLTDTQYF.

This clone was picked up a small number of times. Germline and junction disagree at one end, which may indicate a read error. The CDR3 is CASMRTGGSHEQYF. The CDR3 nucleotides read TGTGCCAGTATGAGGACAGGGGGCTCCCACGAGCAGTACTTC. The V and J genes are TRBV19 and TRBJ2-7; TRBD1 aligns across 11 bases. CDR1 and CDR2 from the germline V gene are LNHDA and SQIVND (reference sequence). CDR3 size: 14 residues.

In this sample, this clone turned up once. The chain couples TRBV11-2 to TRBJ1-2; 8 nucleotides match TRBD1. The CDR3 is made up of 14 amino acids. Germline CDR1 is SGHAT and CDR2 is FQNNGV. Trimming removed 0 bases from V and 7 bases from J; junction bases left unmatched: 4. The CDR3 DNA sequence: TGTGCCAGCAGCTTAGACTCAGGGGGCGGTGGCTACACCTTC. The encoded protein is CASSLDSGGGGYTF.

This clone was detected only once. The rearrangement joins TRBV6-5 to TRBJ2-3, with 12 bases matching TRBD2. CDR1 and CDR2 from the germline V gene are MNHEY and SVGAGI. The CDR3 runs 15 residues. The junction had 7 bases not matched to a gene; V was cut back by 6 bases and J by 6 bases. The CDR3 DNA reads as TGTGCCAGCAGACGCGGACTAGCGGGAACGGATACGCAGTATTTT. This codes for CASRRGLAGTDTQYF.

The chain links TRBV28 to TRBJ2-2; possible D gene TRBD2, 5 bases. Germline V gives CDR1 MDHEN, CDR2 SYDVKM. The CDR3 covers 16 residues. V was cut by 4 bases and J by 4 bases, with 16 bases left in between. CDR3 DNA sequence: TGTGCCAGCAGTTCTCCCAGGCCAGGAGGCACCGGGGAGCTGTTTTTT. It is translated as CASSSPRPGGTGELFF. The full variable domain, with the rest looked up from reference TRBV28 and TRBJ2-2, is DVKVTQSSRYLVKRTGEKVFLECVQDMDHENMFWYRQDPGLGLRLIYFSYDVKMKEKGDIPEGYSVSREKKERFSLILESASTNQTSMYLCASSSPRPGGTGELFFGEGSRLTVL.

This CDR3 reads CASSTGFRGYTF. As DNA, the CDR3 is TGTGCCAGTAGTACAGGGTTTAGGGGCTACACCTTC. The rearrangement uses TRBV19 and TRBJ1-2; D possibly corresponds to TRBD1 (5 bases). Trimming shortened V by 4 bases and J by 8 bases, and 11 bases separated the two germline ends. In germline, CDR1 is LNHDA, CDR2 SQIVND (reference sequence). This CDR3 has 12 amino acids.

The V gene is TRBV10-3, the J gene TRBJ2-1; 10 nucleotides agree with TRBD2. The V segment lost 4 bases and the J segment 10 bases; nucleotides outside the gene matches: 7. Germline V gene lookup returns CDR1 ENHRY and CDR2 SYGVKD. CDR3 length equals 14 residues. The CDR3 coding sequence is TGTGCCATCAGTGCGATAAGCGGGGGGGCCGAGCAGTTCTTC. Translating gives CAISAISGGAEQFF.

A note on this clone: Mismatch with germline at one junction end may stem from a read error. The rearrangement joins TRBV7-7 to TRBJ2-1, with D possibly being TRBD1 (6 bases). The germline V gene has CDR1 SSHAT and CDR2 FNYEAQ (reference sequence). The CDR3 sequence is 15 residues long. The CDR3 loop is CASSPRQVSYNEQFF. CDR3 sequence (DNA): TGTGCTAGCAGCCCCCGACAGGTATCCTACAATGAGCAGTTCTTC.

This clone has just one count. One end of the junction is discordant with germline, which a read error may explain. This sequence joins TRBV7-7 and TRBJ2-1, with a tentative D call TRBD2 (6 bases). From germline, CDR1 is SSHAT and CDR2 FNYEAQ (reference sequence). The CDR3 runs to 15 residues. This CDR3 reads CASSSSLATYNEQFF. The DNA for the CDR3 is TGTGCTAGCAGCTCGAGCCTAGCGACCTACAATGAGCAGTTCTTC.

V and J are TRBV19 and TRBJ2-2; D is perhaps TRBD1 (5 bases). CDR1 and CDR2 from the germline V gene are LNHDA and SQIVND (reference sequence). V gave up 3 bases and J gave up 6 bases, with 11 bases separating them. This CDR3 has 14 residues. CDR3 region: CASSILTGSGELFF. In DNA form, the CDR3 reads TGTGCCAGTAGTATCCTCACAGGTTCCGGGGAGCTGTTTTTT.

V is TRBV11-2 and J is TRBJ2-7; D might be TRBD2 (6 bases). Germline-derived CDR1 and CDR2 are SGHAT and FQNNGV. Trimming removed 5 bases from V and 3 bases from J, with 11 bases in between. The CDR3 has 13 residues. CDR3 sequence: CASSPRSGYEQYF. CDR3 nucleotide sequence: TGTGCCAGCAGCCCACGTAGCGGCTACGAGCAGTACTTC.

V and J are TRBV15 and TRBJ2-2; a possible D gene is TRBD1 (5 bases). Germline-derived CDR1 and CDR2 are LNHNV and YYDKDF (reference sequence). V was pared by 6 bases and J by 4 bases, with 9 bases between. The CDR3 runs to 13 residues. CDR3 sequence (DNA): TGTGCCACCAGTCCGACAGTCACCGGGGAGCTGTTTTTT. It encodes CATSPTVTGELFF.

This clone was seen a few times. This chain links TRBV15 with TRBJ2-4, with TRBD1 matching over 10 bases. CDR1 is LNHNV and CDR2 is YYDKDF in the germline V gene (reference sequence). Germline trimming cut 4 bases from V and 6 bases from J; bases unmatched to any gene: 3. This CDR3 has 14 residues. CDR3 protein: CATSKDRGTNIQYF. The DNA of the CDR3 is TGTGCCACCAGCAAGGACAGGGGGACAAACATTCAGTACTTC.

This chain uses TRBV4-2 with TRBJ1-5, with D perhaps matching TRBD1 (6 bases). CDR1 and CDR2 (germline): LGHNA, YNFKEQ. V was trimmed by 4 bases and J by 1 base, leaving 14 bases between them. There are 16 residues in the CDR3. CDR3 residues: CASSLGNRESNQPQHF. The DNA for the CDR3 is TGTGCCAGCAGCCTAGGAAACAGGGAGAGCAATCAGCCCCAGCATTTT.

The V gene is TRBV28, the J gene TRBJ2-1; TRBD2 matches 7 bases. The CDR3 totals 15 residues. Trimming took 3 bases from V and 5 from J; bases not matched to a gene: 7. Germline V CDR1 and CDR2: MDHEN, SYDVKM. In DNA form, the CDR3 reads TGTGCCAGCAGTTTTGTGCGGGAGACTGACAATGAGCAGTTCTTC. It codes for CASSFVRETDNEQFF.

The V call is TRBV6-6, the J call TRBJ1-2; TRBD1 matches at 11 bases. The germline V gene has CDR1 MNHNY and CDR2 SVGAGI (reference sequence). After removal of 5 bases from V and 7 bases from J, the junction contained 6 bases not matched to a gene. The CDR3 loop spans 14 amino acids. The CDR3: CASSLGQGAGGYTF. As DNA, the CDR3 is TGTGCCAGCAGTCTCGGACAGGGGGCTGGTGGCTACACCTTC.

The V gene is TRBV5-4, the J gene TRBJ2-4; 7 nucleotides line up with TRBD1. This CDR3 region has 16 residues. J was trimmed by 5 bases and V by 4 bases; bases with no gene match: 12. Germline CDR1 and CDR2: SGHNT and YYREEE (reference sequence). The CDR3 coding sequence is TGTGCCAGCAGCGATGTCGACAGGGATCTACAAAACATTCAGTACTTC. This encodes CASSDVDRDLQNIQYF. Filled out from reference TRBV5-4 and TRBJ2-4, the complete variable domain reads ETGVTQSPTHLIKTRGQQVTLRCSSQSGHNTVSWYQQALGQGPQFIFQYYREEENGRGNFPPRFSGLQFPNYSSELNVNALELDDSALYLCASSDVDRDLQNIQYFGAGTRLSVL.